Below are 27 T cell receptor beta chains sequenced from a single sample in a study of OX40 agonist ivuxolimab in advanced cancers. Only in-frame clones appear in the TCRdb table, and some are missing; sequencing was by immunoSEQ multiplex PCR. Of 30,000 to 40,000 clones in the sample, about 92% were seen once. The starting material was CD4+ or CD8+ T cells sorted from blood, obtained in a trial of the OX40 agonist ivuxolimab. These receptors were collected from an adult with an advanced solid tumor such as melanoma, head and neck, liver or kidney cancer.

This clone showed up just once. The chain has TRBV11-3 and TRBJ2-3; TRBD1 matches at 9 bases. The germline V gene has CDR1 SGHNT and CDR2 YENEEA. The V and J ends lost 4 bases and 2 bases, in that order; junction bases with no gene match: 7. There are 16 residues in the CDR3. The DNA of the CDR3 is TGTGCCAGCAGCTCCGGACAGGGGTTAGACACAGATACGCAGTATTTT. Its translation: CASSSGQGLDTDTQYF.

V is TRBV7-9 and J is TRBJ2-2; 7 nucleotides agree with TRBD2. The CDR3 has 17 residues. V lost 5 bases, J lost 1 base, and 10 bases stayed unmatched. In germline, CDR1 is SEHNR, CDR2 FQNEAQ (reference sequence). CDR3 in amino acids: CASSPRSSGLNTGELFF. In nucleotides, the CDR3 is TGTGCCAGCAGCCCCCGGTCTAGCGGCCTGAACACCGGGGAGCTGTTTTTT.

The CDR3 DNA reads TGTGCCAGCAGTTACTCCGGGAACTCCTATGGCTACACCTTC. This codes for CASSYSGNSYGYTF. J is TRBJ1-2 and V is TRBV6-5; no clear D gene. V lost 0 bases and J 4 bases, leaving 9 bases between the germline ends. The germline V gene has CDR1 MNHEY and CDR2 SVGAGI. The length of the CDR3 is 14 residues.

This clone turned up a few times. J is TRBJ1-5 and V is TRBV19; D may be TRBD1 (5 bases). V shed 2 bases and J shed 5 bases, with 7 bases lying between them. From germline, CDR1 is LNHDA and CDR2 SQIVND (reference sequence). The CDR3 length is 13 residues. DNA of the CDR3: TGTGCCAGTAGTATACAGGGAGATCAGCCCCAGCATTTT. This codes for CASSIQGDQPQHF.

The rearrangement joins TRBV11-3 to TRBJ2-7; TRBD1 agrees at 9 bases. Per germline, CDR1 SGHNT and CDR2 YENEEA. The V segment lost 3 bases and the J segment 7 bases; nucleotides outside the gene matches: 10. CDR3 length: 15 residues. CDR3 nucleotide sequence: TGTGCCAGCAGCTTCGGCGGGACAGGGTCTCGAGAGCAGTACTTC. Its protein is CASSFGGTGSREQYF.

The chain carries TRBV25-1 and TRBJ1-2, with D hard to call. The CDR3 contains 13 residues. V dropped 5 bases and J dropped 0 bases, with 7 bases sitting between them. The germline CDR1 and CDR2 sequences are MGHDK and SYGVNS. Here the CDR3 reads CASSPRANYGYTF. The CDR3 DNA reads as TGTGCCAGCAGTCCCAGAGCTAACTATGGCTACACCTTC.

J is TRBJ2-7 and V is TRBV6-5, with D possibly matching TRBD1 (6 bases). V gave up 6 bases and J gave up 3 bases, with 12 bases separating them. The CDR3 extends over 13 amino acids. In germline, CDR1 is MNHEY, CDR2 SVGAGI. The CDR3 spells CASSKGHGYEQYF. CDR3 coding DNA: TGTGCCAGCAGCAAGGGACATGGCTACGAGCAGTACTTC.

V usage is TRBV11-2 and J usage is TRBJ2-2; D possibly corresponds to TRBD2 (6 bases). Germline-derived CDR1 and CDR2 are SGHAT and FQNNGV. V lost 8 bases and J 0 bases, leaving 19 bases between the germline ends. The CDR3 loop spans 17 amino acids. CDR3 DNA: TGTGCCAGCTGTCTACTTCCCGGGACTTCGAACACCGGGGAGCTGTTTTTT. Translated, it gives CASCLLPGTSNTGELFF.

This rearrangement joins TRBV5-1 to TRBJ2-3; D is possibly TRBD1 (5 bases). The CDR3 extends over 15 amino acids. CDR1 is SGHRS, CDR2 YFSETQ, per germline. Trimming stripped 4 bases from V and 0 bases from J, with 12 bases between. This chain's CDR3 is CASSDRTFSTDTQYF. The CDR3 DNA is TGCGCCAGCAGCGATAGGACATTTAGCACAGATACGCAGTATTTT.

The chain recombines TRBV18 with TRBJ1-1; possible D gene TRBD1, 6 bases. This CDR3 has 13 amino acids. Germline CDR1 KGHSH, CDR2 LQKENI. Trimming stripped 6 bases from V and 4 bases from J, with 12 bases between. The chain's CDR3 is CASSRQGSTEAFF. CDR3 DNA sequence: TGTGCCAGCTCTCGCCAGGGGAGCACTGAAGCTTTCTTT.

V is TRBV25-1 and J is TRBJ1-1, with D possibly matching TRBD1 (5 bases). The CDR3 spans 15 residues. From germline, CDR1 is MGHDK and CDR2 SYGVNS. Trimming took off 3 bases at V and 3 bases at J, with 14 bases between the two ends. CDR3 sequence: CASSDLRDRHTEAFF. CDR3 coding DNA: TGTGCCAGCAGTGACCTAAGGGACCGACACACTGAAGCTTTCTTT.

The chain joins TRBV7-3 to TRBJ2-1; D is uncertain. V dropped 3 bases and J dropped 0 bases, with 0 bases sitting between them. Germline V gives CDR1 SGHTA, CDR2 FQGTGA. The CDR3 contains 12 residues. The CDR3 spells CASSFSYNEQFF. The DNA of the CDR3 is TGTGCCAGCAGCTTCTCCTACAATGAGCAGTTCTTC. The full variable domain, its missing parts supplied by reference TRBV7-3 and TRBJ2-1, is GAGVSQTPSNKVTEKGKYVELRCDPISGHTALYWYRQSLGQGPEFLIYFQGTGAADDSGLPNDRFFAVRPEGSVSTLKIQRTERGDSAVYLCASSFSYNEQFFGPGTRLTVL.

This chain joins TRBV28 and TRBJ2-3; TRBD2 matches 7 bases. The CDR3 is 14 amino acids. Germline V gene sequence: CDR1 MDHEN, CDR2 SYDVKM. V shed 7 bases, J shed 3 bases, and the junction held 7 bases outside the gene matches. In DNA, the CDR3 is TGTGCCAGCACCCTTAGCGGGTGGACAGATACGCAGTATTTT. Its translation is CASTLSGWTDTQYF.

V gene TRBV29-1 combines with J gene TRBJ1-1; 7 nucleotides line up with TRBD1. CDR1 and CDR2 (germline): SQVTM, ANQGSEA. V gave up 5 bases and J gave up 4 bases; unmatched junction bases: 13. The CDR3 extends over 15 amino acids. The CDR3 protein is CSVRTPGRGLTEAFF. CDR3 nucleotides: TGCAGCGTTCGAACACCAGGGAGGGGGCTCACTGAAGCTTTCTTT.

V gene TRBV19 combines with J gene TRBJ1-5; 9 positions agree with TRBD1. The V segment lost 4 bases and the J segment 7 bases; nucleotides outside the gene matches: 11. Per germline, CDR1 LNHDA and CDR2 SQIVND (reference sequence). There are 16 residues in the CDR3. The CDR3 spells CASSTRGGTGSQPQHF. The CDR3 region has the DNA TGTGCCAGTAGTACCCGAGGGGGGACAGGGAGCCAGCCCCAGCATTTT.

J is TRBJ2-5 and V is TRBV11-3, with 7 bases fitting TRBD2. The CDR3 contains 15 residues. The germline V gene has CDR1 SGHNT and CDR2 YENEEA. After removal of 1 base from V and 4 bases from J, the junction contained 6 bases not matched to a gene. This chain's CDR3 is CASSLGGTTLETQYF. CDR3 in DNA: TGTGCCAGCAGCTTAGGAGGGACTACTTTAGAGACCCAGTACTTC.

J is TRBJ2-1 and V is TRBV11-2; TRBD2 agrees at 8 bases. Germline assignment: CDR1 SGHAT and CDR2 FQNNGV. With V trimmed by 3 bases and J by 10 bases, 8 bases remained unmatched. The CDR3 contains 14 residues. The CDR3 DNA reads as TGTGCCAGCAGCTTCGATAGCGGGATAAGGGAGCAGTTCTTC. The encoded protein is CASSFDSGIREQFF.

This chain joins TRBV5-1 and TRBJ1-2; 9 nucleotides line up with TRBD1. Germline V gene data show CDR1 as SGHRS and CDR2 as YFSETQ. The CDR3 contains 16 residues. V was pared by 2 bases and J by 8 bases, with 13 bases of the junction left unmatched. The CDR3 region is CASSFGRTGVIEGYTF. The CDR3 DNA sequence: TGCGCCAGCAGCTTTGGCAGGACAGGGGTCATCGAGGGCTACACCTTC. The full variable domain, in which reference TRBV5-1 and TRBJ1-2 provide the parts outside the CDR3, is KAGVTQTPRYLIKTRGQQVTLSCSPISGHRSVSWYQQTPGQGLQFLFEYFSETQRNKGNFPGRFSGRQFSNSRSEMNVSTLELGDSALYLCASSFGRTGVIEGYTFGSGTRLTVV.

The J gene is TRBJ2-3, the V gene TRBV5-1, with a possible D match to TRBD1 (7 bases). V was shortened by 4 bases and J by 8 bases, with 26 bases between the two germline ends. The CDR3 length is 17 residues. Germline assignment: CDR1 SGHRS and CDR2 YFSETQ. The CDR3 bases are TGCGCCAGCAGCCGATTGGGCGGGACAGCTCGATTGAGTACGCAGTATTTT. This sequence encodes CASSRLGGTARLSTQYF. The variable domain in full, completed from reference TRBV5-1 and TRBJ2-3, reads KAGVTQTPRYLIKTRGQQVTLSCSPISGHRSVSWYQQTPGQGLQFLFEYFSETQRNKGNFPGRFSGRQFSNSRSEMNVSTLELGDSALYLCASSRLGGTARLSTQYFGPGTRLTVL.

This rearrangement joins TRBV19 to TRBJ2-3, with D perhaps TRBD2 (5 bases). The ends were cut back, 7 bases at V and 1 base at J, with 12 bases in the middle. From germline, CDR1 is LNHDA and CDR2 SQIVND (reference sequence). This CDR3 has 14 residues. CDR3 protein: CASIASYGTDTQYF. The CDR3 DNA reads TGTGCCAGTATCGCTAGCTATGGCACAGATACGCAGTATTTT.

This chain links TRBV13 with TRBJ1-3; D possibly corresponds to TRBD1 (6 bases). The CDR3 is made up of 14 amino acids. Per the germline V gene, CDR1 is PRHDT and CDR2 is FYEKMQ (reference sequence). The V end lost 6 bases, the J end lost 4 bases, and 13 bases lay between the germline ends. In nucleotides, the CDR3 is TGTGCCAGCAGTTTAACAGGGACGGGAAACACCATATATTTT. It translates to CASSLTGTGNTIYF.

The chain uses TRBV6-1 and TRBJ1-3; D is uncertain. Germline-derived CDR1 and CDR2 are MNHNS and SASEGT. V was trimmed by 7 bases and J by 0 bases, leaving 13 bases between them. The CDR3 is made up of 15 amino acids. For the CDR3, the DNA is TGTGCCAGCAACCTATTGGGCGACTCTGGAAACACCATATATTTT. This translates into CASNLLGDSGNTIYF.

The rearrangement joins TRBV5-6 to TRBJ2-1; TRBD2 aligns across 10 bases. The germline V gene encodes CDR1 SGHDT and CDR2 YYEEEE. J gave up 15 bases and V 0 bases, and 9 bases lay outside the gene matches. The CDR3 extends over 14 amino acids. CDR3 nucleotide sequence: TGTGCCAGCAGCTTGGGGGCTAGCGGGAGATGGTGGTTCTTC. Amino acid sequence: CASSLGASGRWWFF.

The genes are TRBV9 and TRBJ2-1; no clear D gene. From germline, CDR1 is SGDLS and CDR2 YYNGEE. V was trimmed by 0 bases and J by 0 bases, leaving 10 bases between them. This CDR3 is built from 16 residues. The CDR3 loop reads CASSVVSRSSYNEQFF. CDR3 bases: TGTGCCAGCAGCGTAGTATCTAGGAGCTCCTACAATGAGCAGTTCTTC.

The chain joins TRBV20-1 to TRBJ1-1; no definite D call. The CDR3 length is 11 residues. Germline V gene sequence: CDR1 DFQATT, CDR2 SNEGSKA (reference sequence). The V and J ends lost 3 bases and 1 base respectively, with 3 bases between them. CDR3 sequence: CSARPNTEAFF. CDR3 DNA sequence: TGCAGTGCTAGGCCGAACACTGAAGCTTTCTTT.

The chain employs TRBV5-1 and TRBJ2-3; 13 nucleotides match TRBD2. CDR1 and CDR2 from the germline V gene are SGHRS and YFSETQ. CDR3 size: 17 residues. V lost 8 bases, J lost 0 bases, and 9 bases stayed unmatched. The DNA for the CDR3 is TGCGCCAGTTCCCCTAGGACTAGCGGGGGCAGCACAGATACGCAGTATTTT. The encoded protein is CASSPRTSGGSTDTQYF.

On this clone itself: A far larger clone differs by one base, so this is likely a read error. This chain connects TRBV6-5 to TRBJ1-1; the D is unclear. Germline assignment: CDR1 MNHEY and CDR2 SVGAGI. The CDR3 totals 13 residues. Trimming pared 5 bases from V and 3 bases from J, leaving 10 bases between. CDR3 nucleotide sequence: TGTGCCAGCAGTCCACGGGGTGACACTGAAGCTTTCTTT. This codes for CASSPRGDTEAFF.